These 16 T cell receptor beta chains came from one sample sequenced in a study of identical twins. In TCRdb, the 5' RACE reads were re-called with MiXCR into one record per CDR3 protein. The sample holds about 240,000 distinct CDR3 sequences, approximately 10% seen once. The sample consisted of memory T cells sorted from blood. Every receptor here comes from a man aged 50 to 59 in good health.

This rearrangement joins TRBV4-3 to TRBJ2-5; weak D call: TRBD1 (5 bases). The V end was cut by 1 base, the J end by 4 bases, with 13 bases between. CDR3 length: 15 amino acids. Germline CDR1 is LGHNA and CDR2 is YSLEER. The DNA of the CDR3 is TGCGCCAGCAGCCAAGTGGGGTCAGGGCGAGAGACCCAGTACTTC. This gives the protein CASSQVGSGRETQYF.

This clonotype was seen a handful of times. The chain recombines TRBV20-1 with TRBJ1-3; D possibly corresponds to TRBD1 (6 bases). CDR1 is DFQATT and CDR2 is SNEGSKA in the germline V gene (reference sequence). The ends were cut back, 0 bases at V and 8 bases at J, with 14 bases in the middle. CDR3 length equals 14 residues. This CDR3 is CSARDPRRGDTIYF. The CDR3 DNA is TGCAGTGCTAGAGATCCGCGGAGGGGGGACACCATATATTTT.

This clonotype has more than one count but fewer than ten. CDR3 in amino acids: CASSLAGQNSGNTIYF. In DNA, the CDR3 is TGCGCCAGCAGCTTGGCGGGACAGAACTCTGGAAACACCATATATTTT. The chain has TRBV5-1 and TRBJ1-3; 7 bases are a match to TRBD1. Looked up from germline, CDR1 is SGHRS and CDR2 is YFSETQ. This CDR3 has 16 residues. V lost 0 bases, J lost 0 bases, and 3 bases stayed unmatched.

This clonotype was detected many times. The CDR3 here is CASSKFRTEGETQYF. DNA of the CDR3: TGTGCCAGCAGCAAATTTAGAACGGAGGGAGAGACCCAGTACTTC. The rearrangement uses TRBV21-1 and TRBJ2-5; the tabulated D call, TRBD2, remains unverified against the DNA. TRBV21-1 is shown as a pseudogene. The CDR3 covers 15 residues.

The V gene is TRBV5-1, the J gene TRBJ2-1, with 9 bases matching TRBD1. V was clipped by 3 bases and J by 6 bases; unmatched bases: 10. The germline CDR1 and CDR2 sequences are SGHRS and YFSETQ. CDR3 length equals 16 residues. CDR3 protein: CASSWMGDREGNEQFF. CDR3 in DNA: TGCGCCAGCAGCTGGATGGGGGACAGGGAAGGCAATGAGCAGTTCTTC.

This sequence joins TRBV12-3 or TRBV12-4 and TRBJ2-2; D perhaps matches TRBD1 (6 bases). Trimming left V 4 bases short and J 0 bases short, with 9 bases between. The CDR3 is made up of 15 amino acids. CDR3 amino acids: CASSSTGANTGELFF. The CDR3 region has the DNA TGTGCCAGCAGTTCGACAGGAGCGAACACCGGGGAGCTGTTTTTT.

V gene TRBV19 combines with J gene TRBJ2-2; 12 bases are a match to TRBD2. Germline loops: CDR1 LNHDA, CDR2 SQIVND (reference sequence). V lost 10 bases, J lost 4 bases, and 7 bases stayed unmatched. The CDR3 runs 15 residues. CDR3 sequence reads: CATERLAGVTGELFF. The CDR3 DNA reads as TGTGCCACCGAGAGACTAGCGGGAGTCACCGGGGAGCTGTTTTTT.

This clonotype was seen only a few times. The CDR3 spells CASSVSGGAHEQFF. CDR3 nucleotides: TGTGCCAGCAGTGTTAGCGGGGGGGCTCATGAGCAGTTCTTC. The chain has TRBV12-3 or TRBV12-4 and TRBJ2-1, with 11 bases that match TRBD2. Germline trimming cut 5 bases from V and 8 bases from J; bases unmatched to any gene: 5. The CDR3 runs 14 residues.

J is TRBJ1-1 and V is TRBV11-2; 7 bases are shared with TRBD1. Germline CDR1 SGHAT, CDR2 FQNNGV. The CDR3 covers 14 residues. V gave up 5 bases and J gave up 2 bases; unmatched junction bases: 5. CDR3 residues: CASSPWTGNTEAFF. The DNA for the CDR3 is TGTGCCAGCAGCCCCTGGACAGGAAACACTGAAGCTTTCTTT.

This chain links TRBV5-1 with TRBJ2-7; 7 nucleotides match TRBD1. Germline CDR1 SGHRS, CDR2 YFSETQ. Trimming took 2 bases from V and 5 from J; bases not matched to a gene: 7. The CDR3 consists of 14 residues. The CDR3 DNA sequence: TGCGCCAGCAGCTTAGGCAGGGGGAACGACGAGCAGTACTTC. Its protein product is CASSLGRGNDEQYF.

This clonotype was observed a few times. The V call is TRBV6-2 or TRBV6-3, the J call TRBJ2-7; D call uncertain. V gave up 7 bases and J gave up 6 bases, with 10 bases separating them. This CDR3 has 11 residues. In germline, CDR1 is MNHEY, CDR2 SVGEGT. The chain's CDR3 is CASNQGPEQYF. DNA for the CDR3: TGTGCCAGCAACCAAGGGCCCGAGCAGTACTTC.

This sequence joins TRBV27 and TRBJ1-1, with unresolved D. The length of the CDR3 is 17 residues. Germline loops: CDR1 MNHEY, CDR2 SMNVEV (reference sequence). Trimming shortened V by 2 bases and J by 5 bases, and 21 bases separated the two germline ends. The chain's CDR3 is CASSLTAPRPWGTEAFF. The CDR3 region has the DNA TGTGCCAGCAGTTTAACCGCGCCAAGGCCTTGGGGTACTGAAGCTTTCTTT.

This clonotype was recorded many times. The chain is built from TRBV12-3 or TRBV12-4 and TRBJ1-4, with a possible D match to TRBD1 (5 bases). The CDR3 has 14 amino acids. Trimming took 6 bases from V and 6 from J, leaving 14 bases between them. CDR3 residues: CASRPAGWYEKLFF. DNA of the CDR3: TGTGCCAGCAGACCCGCAGGGTGGTATGAAAAACTGTTTTTT.

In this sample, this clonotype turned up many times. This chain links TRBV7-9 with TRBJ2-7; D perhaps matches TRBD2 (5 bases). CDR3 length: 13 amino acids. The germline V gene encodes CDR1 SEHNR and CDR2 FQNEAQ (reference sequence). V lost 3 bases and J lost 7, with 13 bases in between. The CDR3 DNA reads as TGTGCCAGCAGCTTCGAGACTACGGGGGAGCAGTACTTC. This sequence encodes CASSFETTGEQYF.

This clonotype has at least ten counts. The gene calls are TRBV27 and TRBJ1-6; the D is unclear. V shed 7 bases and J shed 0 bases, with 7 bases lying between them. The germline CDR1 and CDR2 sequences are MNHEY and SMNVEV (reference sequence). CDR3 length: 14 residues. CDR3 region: CASKLSSYNSPLHF. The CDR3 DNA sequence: TGTGCCAGCAAGCTCAGCTCCTATAATTCACCCCTCCACTTT.

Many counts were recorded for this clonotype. The CDR3 loop reads CASSSFDSYEQYF. The CDR3 DNA reads TGTGCCAGCAGCTCCTTCGACTCCTACGAGCAGTACTTC. This rearrangement joins TRBV7-2 to TRBJ2-7; D gene uncertain. The V and J ends lost 4 bases and 0 bases respectively, with 7 bases between them. CDR1 and CDR2 (germline): SGHTA, FQGNSA. CDR3 length: 13 amino acids. The full variable domain, with the rest looked up from reference TRBV7-2 and TRBJ2-7, is GAGVSQSPSNKVTEKGKDVELRCDPISGHTALYWYRQSLGQGLEFLIYFQGNSAPDKSGLPSDRFSAERTGGSVSTLTIQRTQQEDSAVYLCASSSFDSYEQYFGPGTRLTVT.